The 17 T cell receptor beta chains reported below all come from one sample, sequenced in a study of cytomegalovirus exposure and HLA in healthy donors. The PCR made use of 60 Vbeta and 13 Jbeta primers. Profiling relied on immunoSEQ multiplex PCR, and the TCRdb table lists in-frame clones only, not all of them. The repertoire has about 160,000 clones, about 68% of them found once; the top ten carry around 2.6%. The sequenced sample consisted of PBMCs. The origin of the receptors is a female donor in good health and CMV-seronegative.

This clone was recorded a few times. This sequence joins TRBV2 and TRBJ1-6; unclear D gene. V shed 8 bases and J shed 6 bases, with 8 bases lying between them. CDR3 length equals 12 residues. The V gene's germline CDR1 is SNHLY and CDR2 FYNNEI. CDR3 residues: CASCTSNSPLHF. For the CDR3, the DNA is TGTGCCAGCTGTACGAGTAATTCACCCCTCCACTTT. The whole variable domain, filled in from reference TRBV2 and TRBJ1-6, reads EPEVTQTPSHQVTQMGQEVILRCVPISNHLYFYWYRQILGQKVEFLVSFYNNEISEKSEIFDDQFSVERPDGSNFTLKIRSTKLEDSAMYFCASCTSNSPLHFGNGTRLTVT.

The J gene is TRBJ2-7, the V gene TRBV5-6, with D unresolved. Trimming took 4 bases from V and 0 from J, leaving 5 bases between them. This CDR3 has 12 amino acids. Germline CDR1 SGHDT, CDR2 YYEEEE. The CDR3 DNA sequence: TGTGCCAGCAGCCTGTACTCCTACGAGCAGTACTTC. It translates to CASSLYSYEQYF.

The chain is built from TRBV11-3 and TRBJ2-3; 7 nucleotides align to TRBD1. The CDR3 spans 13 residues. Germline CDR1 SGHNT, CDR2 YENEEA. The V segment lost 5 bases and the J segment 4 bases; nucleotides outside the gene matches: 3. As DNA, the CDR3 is TGTGCCAGCAGCGCCCAGGGGGCAGATACGCAGTATTTT. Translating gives CASSAQGADTQYF. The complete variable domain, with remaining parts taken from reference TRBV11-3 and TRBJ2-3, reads EAGVVQSPRYKIIEKKQPVAFWCNPISGHNTLYWYLQNLGQGPELLIRYENEEAVDDSQLPKDRFSAERLKGVDSTLKIQPAELGDSAVYLCASSAQGADTQYFGPGTRLTVL.

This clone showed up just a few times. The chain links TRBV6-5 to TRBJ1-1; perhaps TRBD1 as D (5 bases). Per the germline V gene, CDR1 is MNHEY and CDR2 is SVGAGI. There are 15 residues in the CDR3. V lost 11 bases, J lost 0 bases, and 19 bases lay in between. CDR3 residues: CARKGPQTMNTEAFF. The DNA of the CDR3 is TGTGCCCGCAAGGGGCCCCAAACCATGAACACTGAAGCTTTCTTT.

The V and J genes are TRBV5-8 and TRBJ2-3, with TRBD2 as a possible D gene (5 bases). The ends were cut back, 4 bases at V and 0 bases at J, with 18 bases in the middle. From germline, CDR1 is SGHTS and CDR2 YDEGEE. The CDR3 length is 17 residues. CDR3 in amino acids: CASSPYTRTFSTDTQYF. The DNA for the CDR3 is TGTGCCAGCAGCCCGTATACTAGAACCTTTAGCACAGATACGCAGTATTTT. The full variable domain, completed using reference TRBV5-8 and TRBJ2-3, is EAGVTQSPTHLIKTRGQQATLRCSPISGHTSVYWYQQALGLGLQFLLWYDEGEERNRGNFPPRFSGRQFPNYSSELNVNALELEDSALYLCASSPYTRTFSTDTQYFGPGTRLTVL.

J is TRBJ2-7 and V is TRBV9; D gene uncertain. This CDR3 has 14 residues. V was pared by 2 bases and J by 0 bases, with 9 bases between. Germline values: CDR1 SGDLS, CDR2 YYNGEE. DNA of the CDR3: TGTGCCAGCAGCGTTGAGGCTAGCTCCTACGAGCAGTACTTC. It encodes CASSVEASSYEQYF.

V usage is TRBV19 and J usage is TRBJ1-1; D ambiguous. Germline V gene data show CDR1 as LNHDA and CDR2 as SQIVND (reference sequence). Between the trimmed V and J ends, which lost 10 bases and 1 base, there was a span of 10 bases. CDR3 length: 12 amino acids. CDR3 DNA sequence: TGTGCCACCCTTACAAGGAACACTGAAGCTTTCTTT. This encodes CATLTRNTEAFF.

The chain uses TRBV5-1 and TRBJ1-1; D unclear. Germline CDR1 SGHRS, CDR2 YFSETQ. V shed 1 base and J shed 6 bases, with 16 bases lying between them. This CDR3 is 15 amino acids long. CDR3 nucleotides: TGCGCCAGCAGCTTGTCGGGAACTGTGACACCTGAAGCTTTCTTT. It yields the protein CASSLSGTVTPEAFF.

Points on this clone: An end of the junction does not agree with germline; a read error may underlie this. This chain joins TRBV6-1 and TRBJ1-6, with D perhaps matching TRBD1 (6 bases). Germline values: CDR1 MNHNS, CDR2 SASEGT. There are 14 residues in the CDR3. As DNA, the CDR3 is TGTGCCAGCAGTGGCGGACAGAATAATTCACCCCCCCACTTT. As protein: CASSGGQNNSPPHF.

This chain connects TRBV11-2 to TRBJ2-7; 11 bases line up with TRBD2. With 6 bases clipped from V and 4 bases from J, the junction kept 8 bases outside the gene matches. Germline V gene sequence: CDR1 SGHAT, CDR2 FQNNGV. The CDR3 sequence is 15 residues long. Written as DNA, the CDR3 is TGTGCCAGCAGACGAACTAGCGGGAGTAGGTACGAGCAGTACTTC. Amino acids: CASRRTSGSRYEQYF.

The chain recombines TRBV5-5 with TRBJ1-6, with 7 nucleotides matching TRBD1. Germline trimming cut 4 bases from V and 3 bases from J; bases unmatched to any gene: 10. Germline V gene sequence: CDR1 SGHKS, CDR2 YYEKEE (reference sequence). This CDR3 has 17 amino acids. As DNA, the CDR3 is TGTGCCAGCAGCCCCCGGGACAGATCATTCTATAATTCACCCCTCCACTTT. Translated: CASSPRDRSFYNSPLHF.

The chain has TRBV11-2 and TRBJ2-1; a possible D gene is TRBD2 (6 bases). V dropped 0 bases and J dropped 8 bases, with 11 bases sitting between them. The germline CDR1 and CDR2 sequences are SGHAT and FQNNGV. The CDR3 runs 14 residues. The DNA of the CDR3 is TGTGCCAGCAGCTTAGATGGGGGGACCGATGAGCAGTTCTTC. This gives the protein CASSLDGGTDEQFF.

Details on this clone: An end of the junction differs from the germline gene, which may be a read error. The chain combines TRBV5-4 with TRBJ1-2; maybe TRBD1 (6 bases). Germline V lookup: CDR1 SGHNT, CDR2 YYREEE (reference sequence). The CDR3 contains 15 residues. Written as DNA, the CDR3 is TGTGCCGGCAGCTTTGATCAGGGGAAATCCTATGGCTACACCTTC. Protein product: CAGSFDQGKSYGYTF.

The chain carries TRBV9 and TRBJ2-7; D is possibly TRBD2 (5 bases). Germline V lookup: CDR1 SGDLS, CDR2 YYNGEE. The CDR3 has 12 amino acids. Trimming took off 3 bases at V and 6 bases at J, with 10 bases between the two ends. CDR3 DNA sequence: TGTGCCAGCAGCGCCGGTGAGGGCGAGCAGTACTTC. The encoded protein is CASSAGEGEQYF. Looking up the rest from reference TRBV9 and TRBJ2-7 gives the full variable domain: DSGVTQTPKHLITATGQRVTLRCSPRSGDLSVYWYQQSLDQGLQFLIQYYNGEERAKGNILERFSAQQFPDLHSELNLSSLELGDSALYFCASSAGEGEQYFGPGTRLTVT.

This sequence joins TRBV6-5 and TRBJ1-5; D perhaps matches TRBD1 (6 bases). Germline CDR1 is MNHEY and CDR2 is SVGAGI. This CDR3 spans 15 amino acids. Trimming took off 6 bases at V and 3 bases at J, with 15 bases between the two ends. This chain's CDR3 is CASRSTGQLNQPQHF. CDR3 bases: TGTGCCAGCAGAAGCACCGGACAGCTCAATCAGCCCCAGCATTTT.

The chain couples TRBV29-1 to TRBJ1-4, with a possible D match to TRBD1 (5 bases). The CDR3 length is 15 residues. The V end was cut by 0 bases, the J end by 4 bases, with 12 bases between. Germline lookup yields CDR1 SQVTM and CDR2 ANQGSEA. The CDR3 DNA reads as TGCAGCGTTGAAGATTGGGGCGTCCTTAATGAAAAACTGTTTTTT. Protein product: CSVEDWGVLNEKLFF.

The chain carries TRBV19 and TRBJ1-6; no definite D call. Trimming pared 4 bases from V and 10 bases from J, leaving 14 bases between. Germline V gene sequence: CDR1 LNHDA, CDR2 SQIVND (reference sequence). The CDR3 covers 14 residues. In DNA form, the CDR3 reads TGTGCCAGTAGTACCCAGGTCTACGGATCACCCCTCCACTTT. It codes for CASSTQVYGSPLHF.